The 8 T cell receptor beta chains listed next were all sequenced from one sample in a study of shared clonotypes between healthy human individuals. The method was immunoSEQ multiplex PCR; TCRdb's version includes in-frame clones alone and lacks a portion of them. This sample has around 580,000 clones, with roughly 98% found just once. Terminally differentiated effector memory CD45RA+ cells were excluded by CCR7 positive selection of CD45RO-negative cells. The sample was naive CD8+ T cells sorted from blood. Receptors originate from a man aged 25 to 45 in good health.

The rearrangement joins TRBV18 to TRBJ2-3; tentatively, D is TRBD2 (5 bases). The germline V gene has CDR1 KGHSH and CDR2 LQKENI. V was trimmed by 6 bases and J by 2 bases, leaving 18 bases between them. The CDR3 totals 16 residues. The CDR3 DNA follows: TGTGCCAGCTCTAGAGGGTATCGAGATTACACAGATACGCAGTATTTT. It encodes CASSRGYRDYTDTQYF. Based on the CDR3 plus reference TRBV18 and TRBJ2-3, the full variable domain is NAGVMQNPRHLVRRRGQEARLRCSPMKGHSHVYWYRQLPEEGLKFMVYLQKENIIDESGMPKERFSAEFPKEGPSILRIQQVVRGDSAAYFCASSRGYRDYTDTQYFGPGTRLTVL.

The J gene is TRBJ2-2, the V gene TRBV29-1, with TRBD2 matching 7 bases. Germline V gene sequence: CDR1 SQVTM, CDR2 ANQGSEA. This CDR3 comprises 13 residues. The V gene end was trimmed by 4 bases and the J gene end by 7 bases; junction bases not matched to a gene: 6. The CDR3: CSVATSFVGELFF. For the CDR3, the DNA is TGCAGCGTTGCGACTAGCTTCGTCGGGGAGCTGTTTTTT.

The chain joins TRBV27 to TRBJ1-5; D uncertain. The CDR3 has 14 amino acids. Trimming shortened V by 8 bases and J by 1 base, and 12 bases separated the two germline ends. The germline V gene has CDR1 MNHEY and CDR2 SMNVEV (reference sequence). The CDR3 DNA is TGTGCCAGCGCCATTCAAGGGAGCAATCAGCCCCAGCATTTT. This translates into CASAIQGSNQPQHF.

This clone was seen once. An end of the junction differs from the germline gene, which may be a read error. The V call is TRBV7-9, the J call TRBJ2-7, with TRBD1 identical over 8 bases. Germline V lookup: CDR1 SEHNR, CDR2 FQNEAQ (reference sequence). The CDR3 is 15 amino acids. This chain's CDR3 is CASRQILGDRKIPHF. DNA of the CDR3: TGTGCCAGCAGACAAATCTTGGGGGACAGGAAGATCCCCCACTTC.

The table lists this clone with a count of one. The V call is TRBV2, the J call TRBJ2-7; D is perhaps TRBD2 (6 bases). There are 13 residues in the CDR3. Trimming left V 7 bases short and J 3 bases short, with 13 bases between. Germline V lookup: CDR1 SNHLY, CDR2 FYNNEI. The CDR3 loop is CASKGTVLYEQYF. In DNA, the CDR3 is TGTGCCAGCAAGGGGACTGTTCTCTACGAGCAGTACTTC.

This clone was recorded once. The chain uses TRBV11-3 and TRBJ2-2; D gene ambiguous. V lost 4 bases and J 2 bases, leaving 8 bases between the germline ends. This CDR3 spans 14 amino acids. Germline loops: CDR1 SGHNT, CDR2 YENEEA. The CDR3 loop reads CASSSLPNTGELFF. For the CDR3, the DNA is TGTGCCAGCAGCTCCTTACCTAACACCGGGGAGCTGTTTTTT.

This sequence joins TRBV21-1 and TRBJ2-5. TRBV21-1 is termed a pseudogene. The CDR3 covers 16 residues. The CDR3 bases are TGTGCCAGCAGCAAGCTCTCCCTGGGGGGCGAGGAGACCCAGTACTTC. Protein product: CASSKLSLGGEETQYF.

The V gene is TRBV27, the J gene TRBJ2-5, with TRBD2 matching over 8 bases. V gave up 6 bases and J gave up 4 bases; unmatched junction bases: 7. This CDR3 is 14 amino acids long. Germline V gene lookup returns CDR1 MNHEY and CDR2 SMNVEV (reference sequence). The CDR3 sequence: CASRVAGRTETQYF. Written as DNA, the CDR3 is TGTGCCAGCAGGGTAGCGGGGAGAACAGAGACCCAGTACTTC.